The 29 T cell receptor beta chains below all came from one sample that was sequenced in a study of PD-1 blockade in classical Hodgkin lymphoma. Time point noted: cycle 4 day 1 (C4D1), after six to seven weeks of nivolumab. Following autologous stem cell transplantation, relapse occurred in every patient, and exposure to brentuximab vedotin varied. Here immunoSEQ multiplex PCR was the method, and the copy in TCRdb shows in-frame clones only, minus some. The sample records about 9,200 clones, nearly 85% being singletons. Specimen: peripheral blood mononuclear cells (PBMCs), collected before the fourth cycle of nivolumab. Every receptor here comes from a human donor with classical Hodgkin lymphoma.

J is TRBJ2-7 and V is TRBV19; 8 bases map to TRBD1. This CDR3 comprises 15 residues. The germline V gene encodes CDR1 LNHDA and CDR2 SQIVND (reference sequence). Losses at the gene ends were 5 bases for V and 7 bases for J; bases not matched to a gene: 13. CDR3 loop: CASSRTGWTSVEQYF. The DNA of the CDR3 is TGTGCCAGTAGTCGGACAGGGTGGACCTCGGTAGAGCAGTACTTC. The full variable domain, rest sourced from reference TRBV19 and TRBJ2-7, is DGGITQSPKYLFRKEGQNVTLSCEQNLNHDAMYWYRQDPGQGLRLIYYSQIVNDFQKGDIAEGYSVSREKKESFPLTVTSAQKNPTAFYLCASSRTGWTSVEQYFGPGTRLTVT.

The V call is TRBV19, the J call TRBJ1-1, with 8 bases that match TRBD1. CDR3 length: 13 residues. The J segment lost 4 bases and the V segment lost 6 bases, leaving 4 bases of the junction unmatched. Germline CDR1 is LNHDA and CDR2 is SQIVND (reference sequence). This chain's CDR3 is CASRPTGGTEAFF. CDR3 bases: TGTGCCAGTAGGCCCACAGGGGGCACTGAAGCTTTCTTT.

This CDR3 is CASSLDTGVRFGTEAFF. CDR3 DNA: TGCGCCAGCAGCTTGGATACAGGGGTCCGGTTCGGCACTGAAGCTTTCTTT. The rearrangement uses TRBV5-1 and TRBJ1-1, with 7 bases lining up with TRBD1. The junction had 12 bases not matched to a gene; V was cut back by 0 bases and J by 4 bases. The CDR3 has 17 residues. Germline-derived CDR1 and CDR2 are SGHRS and YFSETQ.

V is TRBV19 and J is TRBJ1-2; TRBD1 aligns across 9 bases. Unmatched junction bases numbered 6, after V lost 4 bases and J lost 6 bases. Germline V gives CDR1 LNHDA, CDR2 SQIVND (reference sequence). This CDR3 contains 14 residues. In nucleotides, the CDR3 is TGTGCCAGTAGTAAACGTACAGGGGGCCATGGCTACACCTTC. Translating gives CASSKRTGGHGYTF.

The chain is built from TRBV7-2 and TRBJ1-4; weak D call: TRBD1 (5 bases). V dropped 4 bases and J dropped 7 bases, with 10 bases sitting between them. The CDR3 is made up of 13 amino acids. CDR1 SGHTA and CDR2 FQGNSA come from the germline V gene. The CDR3 nucleotides read TGTGCCAGCAGCTCAGGGCCAGTTGAAAAACTGTTTTTT. Its translation: CASSSGPVEKLFF.

The V gene is TRBV2, the J gene TRBJ2-3; the D gene is possibly TRBD2 (7 bases). The germline V gene encodes CDR1 SNHLY and CDR2 FYNNEI. The CDR3 extends over 14 amino acids. The V and J ends lost 8 bases and 6 bases respectively, with 18 bases between them. The CDR3 bases are TGTGCCAGCCTCGGGGGGCTGGTTATGGATACGCAGTATTTT. Its translation is CASLGGLVMDTQYF.

This chain joins TRBV13 and TRBJ2-1; D remains unclear. V was shortened by 1 base and J by 15 bases, with 7 bases between the two germline ends. Germline values: CDR1 PRHDT, CDR2 FYEKMQ (reference sequence). This CDR3 region has 10 residues. CDR3 sequence (DNA): TGTGCCAGCAGCTTAGTCTCCCCGTTCTTC. This sequence encodes CASSLVSPFF. The full variable domain, in which reference TRBV13 and TRBJ2-1 provide the parts outside the CDR3, is AAGVIQSPRHLIKEKRETATLKCYPIPRHDTVYWYQQGPGQDPQFLISFYEKMQSDKGSIPDRFSAQQFSDYHSELNMSSLELGDSALYFCASSLVSPFFGPGTRLTVL.

CDR3 residues: CASSLNNRVGGPEAFF. CDR3 coding DNA: TGCGCCAGCAGCCTGAACAACAGGGTCGGAGGGCCTGAAGCTTTCTTT. The rearrangement uses TRBV5-1 and TRBJ1-1; perhaps TRBD1 as D (6 bases). The CDR3 contains 16 residues. Germline loops: CDR1 SGHRS, CDR2 YFSETQ. The V gene lost 4 bases and the J gene lost 6 bases, with 22 bases spanning the gap.

This chain uses TRBV30 with TRBJ1-3, with D unresolved. Trimming removed 4 bases from V and 4 bases from J, with 8 bases in between. The CDR3 is made up of 12 amino acids. CDR1 is GTSNPN and CDR2 is SVGIG in the germline V gene (reference sequence). The CDR3 sequence is CAWTPAGNTIYF. In nucleotides, the CDR3 is TGTGCCTGGACCCCGGCCGGAAACACCATATATTTT. The complete variable domain, with remaining parts taken from reference TRBV30 and TRBJ1-3, reads SQTIHQWPATLVQPVGSPLSLECTVEGTSNPNLYWYRQAAGRGLQLLFYSVGIGQISSEVPQNLSASRPQDRQFILSSKKLLLSDSGFYLCAWTPAGNTIYFGEGSWLTVV.

The genes are TRBV6-1 and TRBJ1-1; D may be TRBD1 (5 bases). Deletions cut 1 base from V and 5 bases from J, with 14 bases between. Germline assignment: CDR1 MNHNS and CDR2 SASEGT. The CDR3 loop spans 15 amino acids. CDR3 protein: CASSEDFEGRTEAFF. CDR3 nucleotide sequence: TGTGCCAGCAGTGAAGATTTTGAGGGGAGGACTGAAGCTTTCTTT.

CDR3 DNA sequence: TGTGCCAGCAGCCGGGATAACCCGAACACCGGGGAGCTGTTTTTT. It specifies CASSRDNPNTGELFF. V is TRBV6-5 and J is TRBJ2-2; maybe TRBD2 (5 bases). CDR3 length: 15 residues. The germline gives CDR1 MNHEY, CDR2 SVGAGI. Trimming shortened V by 6 bases and J by 0 bases, and 11 bases separated the two germline ends.

V is TRBV5-1 and J is TRBJ2-1; a weak D match, TRBD2 (6 bases). The CDR3 has 16 residues. Germline loops: CDR1 SGHRS, CDR2 YFSETQ. The ends were cut back, 1 base at V and 5 bases at J, with 16 bases in the middle. In DNA form, the CDR3 reads TGCGCCAGCAGCTTGCTTGGGGAGGTCCCTAACAATGAGCAGTTCTTC. Its translation: CASSLLGEVPNNEQFF.

The chain has TRBV6-5 and TRBJ1-3; TRBD1 matches at 8 bases. Germline V gene sequence: CDR1 MNHEY, CDR2 SVGAGI. This CDR3 is 15 amino acids long. Unmatched junction bases numbered 6, after V lost 6 bases and J lost 2 bases. CDR3 coding DNA: TGTGCCAGCAGCCACCCGACAGGGGCTGGAAACACCATATATTTT. Protein product: CASSHPTGAGNTIYF.

The gene calls are TRBV5-1 and TRBJ2-7; either TRBD1 or TRBD2 may fit D (5 bases each). With 4 bases removed from V and 6 bases from J, the gap between germline ends came to 23 bases. Looked up from germline, CDR1 is SGHRS and CDR2 is YFSETQ. The CDR3 contains 16 residues. CDR3 in amino acids: CASSGAVGDFPVEQYF. Written as DNA, the CDR3 is TGCGCCAGCAGCGGAGCGGTAGGGGATTTCCCCGTCGAGCAGTACTTC.

This chain links TRBV18 with TRBJ1-1, with unresolved D. In germline, CDR1 is KGHSH, CDR2 LQKENI. V lost 4 bases and J 2 bases, leaving 14 bases between the germline ends. The CDR3 extends over 15 amino acids. The DNA for the CDR3 is TGTGCCAGCTCACTTAGTCCTATCCTAAACACTGAAGCTTTCTTT. It codes for CASSLSPILNTEAFF.

The rearrangement joins TRBV6-4 to TRBJ2-4, with 7 bases aligning to TRBD2. Germline CDR1 MRHNA, CDR2 SNTAGT. The trim removed 4 bases at V and 1 base at J, leaving 7 bases unmatched. The length of the CDR3 is 16 residues. CDR3 in amino acids: CASSAFFSGAKNIQYF. The CDR3 DNA is TGTGCCAGCAGTGCCTTCTTTAGCGGGGCCAAAAACATTCAGTACTTC.

The chain employs TRBV4-1 and TRBJ2-7; 10 nucleotides line up with TRBD1. J was trimmed by 2 bases and V by 1 base; bases with no gene match: 2. The CDR3 spans 15 residues. CDR1 MGHRA and CDR2 YSYEKL come from the germline V gene. In DNA form, the CDR3 reads TGCGCCAGCAGCCAAGGGACAGGGGGAACCTACGAGCAGTACTTC. It codes for CASSQGTGGTYEQYF.

V gene TRBV6-6 combines with J gene TRBJ1-5; a possible D gene is TRBD1 (6 bases). The V end was cut by 4 bases, the J end by 6 bases, with 13 bases between. The CDR3 runs 14 residues. Germline V gene sequence: CDR1 MNHNY, CDR2 SVGAGI (reference sequence). This chain's CDR3 is CASSSEQGAQPQHF. CDR3 bases: TGTGCCAGCAGTTCAGAACAGGGAGCTCAGCCCCAGCATTTT.

V is TRBV23-1 and J is TRBJ2-2; 7 bases are a match to TRBD1. TRBV23-1 carries the ORF label, with uncertain function. The CDR3 totals 21 residues. V lost 2 bases to trimming and J lost 3 bases; unmatched junction nucleotides: 21. The CDR3, as DNA: TGCGCCAGCAGTCAACCCTCCTCTCTGACAGGGATTAGGGGTGACACCGGGGAGCTGTTTTTT. It translates to CASSQPSSLTGIRGDTGELFF.

The rearrangement uses TRBV6-6 and TRBJ2-7; 7 nucleotides agree with TRBD1. With V trimmed by 7 bases and J by 2 bases, 11 bases remained unmatched. The CDR3 has 15 amino acids. From germline, CDR1 is MNHNY and CDR2 SVGAGI (reference sequence). This chain's CDR3 is CASTRTGDTTYEQYF. The DNA for the CDR3 is TGTGCCAGCACGAGGACAGGAGATACAACCTACGAGCAGTACTTC.

This clone was counted between two and nine times. The chain uses TRBV5-1 and TRBJ2-7; 7 bases are shared with TRBD1. The germline V gene has CDR1 SGHRS and CDR2 YFSETQ. Trimming cost V 0 bases and J 1 base; bases outside gene matches: 19. The CDR3 contains 20 residues. As DNA, the CDR3 is TGCGCCAGCAGCTTGGCCCTTCGGACAGGTTCTTTTATGGAGTCCTACGAGCAGTACTTC. Encoded protein: CASSLALRTGSFMESYEQYF.

The genes are TRBV2 and TRBJ2-3; D is unresolved. CDR1 is SNHLY and CDR2 is FYNNEI in the germline V gene. The germline V and J ends were trimmed by 3 bases and 4 bases, with 2 bases remaining between them. This CDR3 has 11 residues. CDR3 sequence (DNA): TGTGCCAGCAGTGAGGCAGATACGCAGTATTTT. Translation gives CASSEADTQYF. The entire variable domain, with the rest obtained from reference TRBV2 and TRBJ2-3, is as follows: EPEVTQTPSHQVTQMGQEVILRCVPISNHLYFYWYRQILGQKVEFLVSFYNNEISEKSEIFDDQFSVERPDGSNFTLKIRSTKLEDSAMYFCASSEADTQYFGPGTRLTVL.

This chain connects TRBV5-1 to TRBJ2-3; no reliable D call. The CDR3 consists of 13 residues. V was shortened by 0 bases and J by 5 bases, with 7 bases between the two germline ends. Per the germline V gene, CDR1 is SGHRS and CDR2 is YFSETQ. CDR3 sequence: CASSLVIQDTQYF. Here the CDR3 DNA reads TGCGCCAGCAGCTTGGTGATCCAAGATACGCAGTATTTT.

The chain carries TRBV9 and TRBJ2-6, with TRBD2 matching over 7 bases. This CDR3 has 14 amino acids. Germline CDR1 is SGDLS and CDR2 is YYNGEE. V was clipped by 5 bases and J by 2 bases; unmatched bases: 1. As DNA, the CDR3 is TGTGCCAGCAGACGGGGGGCTGGGGCCAACGTCCTGACTTTC. It yields the protein CASRRGAGANVLTF.

This clone was counted a single time. The rearrangement uses TRBV27 and TRBJ2-3; D gene uncertain. CDR3 size: 13 residues. CDR1 is MNHEY and CDR2 is SMNVEV in the germline V gene (reference sequence). The ends were cut back, 2 bases at V and 2 bases at J, with 5 bases in the middle. DNA for the CDR3: TGTGCCAGCAGTTTAGAAAACACAGATACGCAGTATTTT. It translates to CASSLENTDTQYF.

The chain links TRBV7-9 to TRBJ2-3; perhaps TRBD2 as D (6 bases). The V gene's germline CDR1 is SEHNR and CDR2 FQNEAQ (reference sequence). The CDR3 is made up of 12 amino acids. CDR3 loop: CAMGGEADTQYF. The CDR3 DNA follows: TGTGCTATGGGGGGTGAGGCGGATACGCAGTATTTT.

This clone was picked up one time. V usage is TRBV6-1 and J usage is TRBJ2-7; 7 nucleotides align to TRBD2. Germline V gene lookup returns CDR1 MNHNS and CDR2 SASEGT. V shed 6 bases and J 2 bases; nucleotides not matched to a gene: 10. The length of the CDR3 is 15 residues. The CDR3 sequence: CASSLPAGMAYEQYF. The CDR3 DNA is TGTGCCAGCAGCCTTCCAGCGGGAATGGCCTACGAGCAGTACTTC.

The V gene is TRBV11-2, the J gene TRBJ1-2; D might be TRBD1 (6 bases). This CDR3 has 15 residues. Germline-derived CDR1 and CDR2 are SGHAT and FQNNGV. V was trimmed by 8 bases and J by 0 bases, leaving 16 bases between them. Here the CDR3 reads CASGGPGHSNYGYTF. CDR3 DNA sequence: TGTGCCAGCGGGGGGCCGGGACACTCTAACTATGGCTACACCTTC.

The chain carries TRBV5-1 and TRBJ2-1; no clear D. CDR3 length equals 12 residues. Trimming took off 0 bases at V and 3 bases at J, with 1 base between the two ends. Per the germline V gene, CDR1 is SGHRS and CDR2 is YFSETQ. As DNA, the CDR3 is TGCGCCAGCAGCTTGGACTACAATGAGCAGTTCTTC. As protein: CASSLDYNEQFF.